The next 8 T cell receptor beta chains were all read from a single sample in a study of blood T cell repertoires in COVID-19. Data came from immunoSEQ multiplex PCR; TCRdb stores just in-frame clones and leaves some out. The table lists roughly 190,000 clones, less than 90% of them singletons. Sequences were obtained from peripheral blood. The receptors derive from a middle-aged woman with acute or convalescent COVID-19.

The chain couples TRBV28 to TRBJ1-1; D is perhaps TRBD1 (5 bases). This CDR3 comprises 15 residues. V was clipped by 0 bases and J by 1 base, with 9 bases between them. Germline lookup yields CDR1 MDHEN and CDR2 SYDVKM. The CDR3 bases are TGTGCCAGCAGTTTATGGGCGGGGGGGAACACTGAAGCTTTCTTT. Translated: CASSLWAGGNTEAFF.

This chain uses TRBV27 with TRBJ2-1, with 9 bases identical to TRBD2. The CDR3 is 15 amino acids. Germline trimming cut 4 bases from V and 7 bases from J; bases unmatched to any gene: 8. Per germline, CDR1 MNHEY and CDR2 SMNVEV (reference sequence). The CDR3 DNA reads as TGTGCCAGCAGTTATAGCGGGAGATTACGGAATGAGCAGTTCTTC. Its translation is CASSYSGRLRNEQFF.

J is TRBJ2-7 and V is TRBV28, with D uncertain. The CDR3 is 13 amino acids. The V gene's germline CDR1 is MDHEN and CDR2 SYDVKM. Trimming stripped 5 bases from V and 4 bases from J, with 12 bases between. The CDR3 region has the DNA TGTGCCAGCAGTACCGGGTTCACTTACGAGCAGTACTTC. This translates into CASSTGFTYEQYF.

The chain is built from TRBV28 and TRBJ2-3, with 10 bases fitting TRBD2. The CDR3 runs to 17 residues. V trimming: 5 bases; J trimming: 0 bases; junction bases outside the gene matches: 8. In germline, CDR1 is MDHEN, CDR2 SYDVKM. CDR3 amino acids: CASSTNLAGGSTDTQYF. Here the CDR3 DNA reads TGTGCCAGCAGTACCAATTTAGCGGGAGGTAGCACAGATACGCAGTATTTT.

This chain uses TRBV30 with TRBJ2-1; perhaps TRBD1 as D (5 bases). CDR3 length equals 13 residues. The germline gives CDR1 GTSNPN, CDR2 SVGIG (reference sequence). Between the trimmed V and J ends, which lost 0 bases and 8 bases, there was a span of 11 bases. CDR3 region: CAWSVQAVDEQFF. CDR3 DNA: TGTGCCTGGAGTGTACAGGCGGTCGATGAGCAGTTCTTC. The full variable domain, completed using reference TRBV30 and TRBJ2-1, is SQTIHQWPATLVQPVGSPLSLECTVEGTSNPNLYWYRQAAGRGLQLLFYSVGIGQISSEVPQNLSASRPQDRQFILSSKKLLLSDSGFYLCAWSVQAVDEQFFGPGTRLTVL.

V and J are TRBV7-8 and TRBJ2-3; D call uncertain. Between the trimmed V and J ends, which lost 3 bases and 1 base, there was a span of 5 bases. This CDR3 contains 13 residues. Germline-derived CDR1 and CDR2 are SGHVS and FQNEAQ. CDR3: CASSFQGTDTQYF. In DNA, the CDR3 is TGTGCCAGCAGCTTCCAGGGCACAGATACGCAGTATTTT.

Only a few counts were recorded for this clone. V and J are TRBV4-2 and TRBJ2-3, with no clear D. CDR1 is LGHNA and CDR2 is YNFKEQ in the germline V gene. Trimming took off 3 bases at V and 0 bases at J, with 4 bases between the two ends. CDR3 length: 13 amino acids. The CDR3 coding sequence is TGTGCCAGCAGCCATCCTAGCACAGATACGCAGTATTTT. Translation: CASSHPSTDTQYF.

The chain uses TRBV20-1 and TRBJ2-2; D is ambiguous. V lost 2 bases to trimming and J lost 8 bases, with 6 bases between them. There are 11 residues in the CDR3. The germline V gene has CDR1 DFQATT and CDR2 SNEGSKA (reference sequence). The CDR3: CSARSPGELFF. The CDR3, as DNA: TGCAGTGCTAGAAGCCCGGGGGAGCTGTTTTTT.